This TCR beta chain was identified in a study of radiation and T cells in renal cell carcinoma. To note about this clone: One end of the junction does not line up with germline, which may come from a read error.

Here immunoSEQ multiplex PCR was the method, and the copy in TCRdb shows in-frame clones only, minus some. The sample holds 40,000 to 50,000 clones, over 80% seen once. Time point defined: blood 4 weeks post-SBRT, at nephrectomy. The treatment: 15 Gy SBRT to primary tumor, nephrectomy 4 weeks later. After SBRT, blood was collected at 2 and 4 weeks, plus baseline. Germline V gene sequence: CDR1 SNHLY, CDR2 FYNNEI. The length of the CDR3 is 13 residues. The source is a woman in her 70s with renal cell carcinoma. The sample here was blood, taken from a patient whose treatment included radiotherapy and nephrectomy. The rearrangement links TRBV2 to TRBJ1-2, with D tentatively TRBD1 (5 bases). CDR3 sequence: CASSEAPGRRPHF. In DNA form, the CDR3 reads TGTGCCAGCAGTGAAGCCCCGGGGCGGAGGCCCCACTTC.